A single count supports the clone carrying this TCR beta chain. What it recognizes is unknown. CDR3 size: 14 residues. The V end lost 1 base, the J end lost 1 base, and 6 bases lay between the germline ends. CDR1 is MNHNS and CDR2 is SASEGT in the germline V gene. This record comes from a study of cytomegalovirus exposure and HLA in healthy donors. PCR used 60 Vbeta primers and 13 Jbeta primers. Profiling relied on immunoSEQ multiplex PCR, and the TCRdb table lists in-frame clones only, not all of them. The table has 150,000 to 200,000 clones, approximately 84% seen once; the top ten hold around 3%. When sampled, the donors appeared nominally healthy, though they likely had unrecorded immune exposures. Findings and limits, study-wide: Testing in vitro showed a few CMV-associated chains specific for CMV antigens. A later analysis associated around 17,000 TCR beta sequences with HLA alleles at a 0.05 false discovery rate. Reported results showed that the classifier diagnosed cytomegalovirus status with high specificity and sensitivity.

The V and J genes are TRBV6-1 and TRBJ2-3; D call uncertain. The TCR originated in a woman aged 45-65 years in good health and CMV-seropositive. The specimen was PBMCs. CDR3 sequence (DNA): TGTGCCAGCAGTGAAGGGCAGGGCACAGATACGCAGTATTTT. Amino acid sequence: CASSEGQGTDTQYF.